The 21 T cell receptor beta chains in this list originate from one sample, sequenced in a study of regulatory T cells in long-lasting Graves disease. Documented time point: persistent/refractory GD, antithyroid drugs over 5 years with positive TRAb. The TCR library was made from RNA extracted from PBMCs. TCR beta libraries were built with iRepertoire HTBI primers and Arm-PCR of CDR3 regions. TCRdb called the multiplex PCR reads again in MiXCR, with one record for every CDR3 protein. The sample lists 390,000 or so distinct CDR3 sequences, roughly 20% seen once, with approximately 28% in the top ten. The input for sequencing was peripheral blood mononuclear cells (PBMCs), taken when the disease was refractory, from a patient treated with antithyroid drugs. The receptors come from a woman aged 40 to 50 with Graves disease.

The chain employs TRBV9 and TRBJ2-1, with TRBD2 matching over 8 bases. CDR1 and CDR2 from the germline V gene are SGDLS and YYNGEE. This CDR3 region has 16 residues. The V and J ends lost 3 bases and 4 bases, in that order; junction bases with no gene match: 9. The CDR3 is CASSAPGLERYNEQFF. The DNA of the CDR3 is TGTGCCAGCAGCGCGCCGGGACTAGAAAGGTACAATGAGCAGTTCTTC.

This clonotype turned up a few times. J is TRBJ2-2 and V is TRBV24-1, with D possibly TRBD1 on 6 matching bases. Deletions cut 4 bases from V and 6 bases from J, with 20 bases between. CDR1 and CDR2 (germline): KGHDR, SFDVKD. The CDR3 spans 17 residues. CDR3 sequence reads: CATSDPLTGKKSGELFF. The CDR3 coding sequence is TGTGCCACCAGTGACCCCCTTACAGGGAAAAAGTCCGGGGAGCTGTTTTTT.

The chain couples TRBV28 to TRBJ2-1; D not resolved. The germline V gene has CDR1 MDHEN and CDR2 SYDVKM. This CDR3 has 14 amino acids. Trimming shortened V by 6 bases and J by 8 bases, and 17 bases separated the two germline ends. The CDR3 reads CASSPPAERDEQFF. The DNA for the CDR3 is TGTGCCAGCAGCCCCCCGGCCGAAAGGGATGAGCAGTTCTTC. The variable domain in full, completed from reference TRBV28 and TRBJ2-1, reads DVKVTQSSRYLVKRTGEKVFLECVQDMDHENMFWYRQDPGLGLRLIYFSYDVKMKEKGDIPEGYSVSREKKERFSLILESASTNQTSMYLCASSPPAERDEQFFGPGTRLTVL.

This clonotype was seen repeatedly, ten times or more. This chain joins TRBV29-1 and TRBJ2-2; 7 bases match TRBD1. Trimming took 8 bases from V and 0 from J; bases not matched to a gene: 6. Looked up from germline, CDR1 is SQVTM and CDR2 is ANQGSEA. This CDR3 is 14 amino acids long. The CDR3 loop is CSTPGTANTGELFF. The DNA of the CDR3 is TGCAGCACCCCCGGGACAGCGAACACCGGGGAGCTGTTTTTT.

On this clonotype: This clone may be a read error of a much larger clone one base away. The chain joins TRBV19 to TRBJ1-1; 9 nucleotides align to TRBD1. The CDR3 loop spans 14 amino acids. Losses at the gene ends were 6 bases for V and 6 bases for J; bases not matched to a gene: 8. Germline lookup yields CDR1 LNHDA and CDR2 SQIVND (reference sequence). CDR3 residues: CASSHRGRGAEAFF. CDR3 nucleotide sequence: TGTGCCAGTAGCCACAGGGGGCGGGGGGCTGAAGCTTTCTTT.

About this clonotype: This may be a read error, as it is one base from a much larger clone. The rearrangement joins TRBV10-2 to TRBJ2-1; no clear D gene. The CDR3 sequence is 17 residues long. Trimming removed 1 base from V and 0 bases from J, with 13 bases in between. CDR1 and CDR2 from the germline V gene are WSHSY and SAAADI. In DNA, the CDR3 is TGCGCCAGCAGTGAGTTTGTCGGTATAAGCTCCTACAATGAGCAGTTCTTC. This translates into CASSEFVGISSYNEQFF.

This clonotype was seen ten or more times. V and J are TRBV12-3 or TRBV12-4 and TRBJ2-7, with no clear D. With 3 bases removed from V and 4 bases from J, the gap between germline ends came to 7 bases. The CDR3 is 12 amino acids. The CDR3 region has the DNA TGTGCCAGCAGTTTCTCGAGGTACGAGCAGTACTTC. Translating gives CASSFSRYEQYF.

The chain uses TRBV20-1 and TRBJ2-1; D is possibly TRBD2 (5 bases). This CDR3 comprises 16 residues. Trimming took off 5 bases at V and 0 bases at J, with 17 bases between the two ends. Germline V gives CDR1 DFQATT, CDR2 SNEGSKA (reference sequence). DNA for the CDR3: TGCAGTGCTGGATGGTTTTGGAGCGGCTCCTACAATGAGCAGTTCTTC. This translates into CSAGWFWSGSYNEQFF.

This clonotype was counted a few times. The chain uses TRBV29-1 and TRBJ2-1; D is ambiguous. CDR1 and CDR2 from the germline V gene are SQVTM and ANQGSEA. Trimming pared 4 bases from V and 3 bases from J, leaving 4 bases between. The CDR3 sequence is 11 residues long. CDR3 residues: CSVVGYNEQFF. In DNA, the CDR3 is TGCAGCGTTGTAGGCTACAATGAGCAGTTCTTC.

The chain recombines TRBV19 with TRBJ2-2; D possibly uses TRBD1 or TRBD2 (5 bases each). This CDR3 region has 16 residues. Trimming stripped 5 bases from V and 3 bases from J, with 16 bases between. Germline loops: CDR1 LNHDA, CDR2 SQIVND (reference sequence). The CDR3 loop is CASSPHLGEYTGELFF. CDR3 nucleotides: TGTGCCAGTAGTCCTCACTTGGGGGAGTACACCGGGGAGCTGTTTTTT.

V and J are TRBV12-3 or TRBV12-4 and TRBJ2-1; D uncertain. V was shortened by 5 bases and J by 9 bases, with 14 bases between the two germline ends. The CDR3 covers 13 residues. As DNA, the CDR3 is TGTGCCAGCAGTCCGGCCCCGGATAGTGAGCAGTTCTTC. Translation: CASSPAPDSEQFF.

This clonotype was seen ten or more times. The rearrangement joins TRBV6-2 or TRBV6-3 to TRBJ1-5; D is undetermined. The CDR3 has 15 amino acids. The V gene lost 0 bases and the J gene lost 7 bases, with 13 bases spanning the gap. The germline V gene has CDR1 MNHEY and CDR2 SVGEGT. This CDR3 is CASSYSSRARQPQHF. Here the CDR3 DNA reads TGTGCCAGCAGTTACTCGAGTAGGGCCAGGCAGCCCCAGCATTTT.

There are a few counts of this clonotype. The chain joins TRBV28 to TRBJ2-1; 7 nucleotides line up with TRBD2. The length of the CDR3 is 16 residues. V trimming: 2 bases; J trimming: 10 bases; junction bases outside the gene matches: 14. From germline, CDR1 is MDHEN and CDR2 SYDVKM. The CDR3: CASSLSVLAVHGEQFF. Written as DNA, the CDR3 is TGTGCCAGCAGTTTAAGTGTGCTAGCGGTCCATGGGGAGCAGTTCTTC.

Note on this clonotype: This is likely an artifact of a read error, given a far larger clone one base away. The rearrangement uses TRBV10-3 and TRBJ1-5; D is undetermined. The CDR3 is 14 residues long. V was trimmed by 4 bases and J by 5 bases, leaving 12 bases between them. Germline-derived CDR1 and CDR2 are ENHRY and SYGVKD. The CDR3 region is CAISGPLPHQPQHF. The CDR3 coding sequence is TGTGCCATCAGTGGGCCTTTACCCCATCAGCCCCAGCATTTT.

This sequence joins TRBV20-1 and TRBJ2-7; D call uncertain. V lost 2 bases and J lost 1, with 9 bases in between. Germline V CDR1 and CDR2: DFQATT, SNEGSKA (reference sequence). This CDR3 is built from 13 residues. The CDR3 sequence: CSARQPPSYEQYF. The CDR3 DNA reads as TGCAGTGCTAGACAGCCACCTTCCTACGAGCAGTACTTC.

The table lists this clonotype with a few counts. The chain has TRBV27 and TRBJ2-7; D not resolved. CDR3 size: 17 residues. Looked up from germline, CDR1 is MNHEY and CDR2 is SMNVEV (reference sequence). Trimming removed 2 bases at V and 1 base at J, with 18 bases between. Here the CDR3 reads CASSLGTRPLGSYEQYF. The CDR3 DNA sequence: TGTGCCAGCAGTTTAGGAACCCGGCCTCTGGGGTCCTACGAGCAGTACTTC.

This clonotype has a count of ten or more. The rearrangement joins TRBV28 to TRBJ1-5; 7 bases fit TRBD1. The CDR3 totals 15 residues. V lost 4 bases to trimming and J lost 1 base; unmatched junction nucleotides: 4. Germline CDR1 reads MDHEN; CDR2 reads SYDVKM. As DNA, the CDR3 is TGTGCCAGCAGTTACGGGGACAGAAGCAATCAGCCCCAGCATTTT. Translation gives CASSYGDRSNQPQHF.

The V gene is TRBV6-2 or TRBV6-3, the J gene TRBJ2-2; TRBD2 agrees at 9 bases. Losses at the gene ends were 6 bases for V and 7 bases for J; bases not matched to a gene: 6. The germline V gene has CDR1 MNHEY and CDR2 SVGEGT. The CDR3 covers 14 residues. The CDR3: CASSQTSGVGELFF. The CDR3 region has the DNA TGTGCCAGCAGCCAGACTAGCGGTGTCGGGGAGCTGTTTTTT.

Only one count was recorded for this clonotype. This may arise from a read error, as a much more abundant clone is one base away. The chain recombines TRBV12-3 or TRBV12-4 with TRBJ1-1, with TRBD1 as a possible D gene (5 bases). The CDR3 contains 14 residues. For the CDR3, the DNA is TGTGCCAGCGGTTTAGGGGTGCAGAACACTGAAGCTTTCTTT. Amino acids: CASGLGVQNTEAFF.

This clonotype was counted ten times or more. V is TRBV27 and J is TRBJ1-4; 12 bases line up with TRBD1. CDR1 and CDR2 (germline): MNHEY, SMNVEV (reference sequence). The length of the CDR3 is 15 residues. The junction had 3 bases not matched to a gene; V was cut back by 4 bases and J by 6 bases. The CDR3 sequence is CASSSGQGAYEKLFF. The CDR3 DNA reads TGTGCCAGCAGTTCGGGACAGGGGGCATATGAAAAACTGTTTTTT.

The rearrangement links TRBV7-9 to TRBJ2-7; 7 nucleotides line up with TRBD1. The CDR3 totals 15 residues. CDR1 SEHNR and CDR2 FQNEAQ come from the germline V gene (reference sequence). The J segment lost 2 bases and the V segment lost 3 bases, leaving 7 bases of the junction unmatched. In DNA, the CDR3 is TGTGCCAGCAGCTTGGACAGGCCTAGCCCCTACGAGCAGTACTTC. This codes for CASSLDRPSPYEQYF.